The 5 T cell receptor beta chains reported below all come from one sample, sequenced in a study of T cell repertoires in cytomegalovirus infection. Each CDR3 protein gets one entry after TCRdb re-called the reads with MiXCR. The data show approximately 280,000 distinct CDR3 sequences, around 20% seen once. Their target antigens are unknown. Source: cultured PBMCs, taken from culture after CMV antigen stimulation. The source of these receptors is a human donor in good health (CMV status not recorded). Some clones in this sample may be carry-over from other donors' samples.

CDR3 residues: CASSPYPGEGGEQYF. The CDR3 coding sequence is TGCGCCAGCAGCCCATATCCAGGCGAAGGGGGCGAGCAGTACTTC. V gene TRBV4-3 combines with J gene TRBJ2-7; a weak D match, TRBD1 (6 bases). Trimming stripped 4 bases from V and 6 bases from J, with 19 bases between. Germline CDR1 reads LGHNA; CDR2 reads YSLEER. The CDR3 is 15 amino acids.

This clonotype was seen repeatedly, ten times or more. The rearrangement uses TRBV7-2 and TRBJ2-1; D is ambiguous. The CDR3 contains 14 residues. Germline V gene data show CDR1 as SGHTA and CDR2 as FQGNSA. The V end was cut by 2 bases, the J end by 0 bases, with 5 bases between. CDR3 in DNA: TGTGCCAGCAGCTTACGAGCCTCCTACAATGAGCAGTTCTTC. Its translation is CASSLRASYNEQFF.

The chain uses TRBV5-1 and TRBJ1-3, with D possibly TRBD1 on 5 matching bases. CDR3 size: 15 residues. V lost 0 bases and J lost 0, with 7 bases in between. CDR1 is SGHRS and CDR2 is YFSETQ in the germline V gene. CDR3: CASSLGQYSGNTIYF. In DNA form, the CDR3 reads TGCGCCAGCAGCTTGGGACAGTACTCTGGAAACACCATATATTTT.

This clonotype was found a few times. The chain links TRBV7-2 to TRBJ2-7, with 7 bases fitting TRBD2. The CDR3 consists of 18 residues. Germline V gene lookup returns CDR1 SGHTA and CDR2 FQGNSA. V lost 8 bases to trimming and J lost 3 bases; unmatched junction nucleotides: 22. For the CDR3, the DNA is TGTGCCAGCTCCGCCCGAGGGAACTCAGCGGGGATCCTCTACGAGCAGTACTTC. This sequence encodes CASSARGNSAGILYEQYF.

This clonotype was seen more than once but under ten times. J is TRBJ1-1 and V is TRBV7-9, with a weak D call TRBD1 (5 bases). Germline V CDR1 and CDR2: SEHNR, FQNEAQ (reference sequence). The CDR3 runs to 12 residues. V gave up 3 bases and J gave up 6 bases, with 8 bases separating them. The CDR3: CASSLQGSEAFF. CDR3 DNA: TGTGCCAGCAGCTTGCAGGGCTCTGAAGCTTTCTTT.